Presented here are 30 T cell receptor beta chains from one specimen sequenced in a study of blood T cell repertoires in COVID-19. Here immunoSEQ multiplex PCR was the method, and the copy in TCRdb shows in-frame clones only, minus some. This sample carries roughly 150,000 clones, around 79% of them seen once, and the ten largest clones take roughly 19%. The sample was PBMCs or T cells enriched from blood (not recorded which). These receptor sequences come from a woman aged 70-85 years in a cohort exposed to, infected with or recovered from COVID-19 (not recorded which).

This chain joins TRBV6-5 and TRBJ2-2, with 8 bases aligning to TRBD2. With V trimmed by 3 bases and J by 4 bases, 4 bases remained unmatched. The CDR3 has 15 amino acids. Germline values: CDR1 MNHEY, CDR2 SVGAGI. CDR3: CASSYGAGVTGELFF. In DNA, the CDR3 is TGTGCCAGCAGTTATGGAGCGGGAGTCACCGGGGAGCTGTTTTTT.

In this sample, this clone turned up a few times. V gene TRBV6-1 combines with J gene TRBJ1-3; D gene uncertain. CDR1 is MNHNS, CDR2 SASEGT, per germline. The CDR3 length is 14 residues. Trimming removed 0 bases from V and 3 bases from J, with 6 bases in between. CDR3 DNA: TGTGCCAGCAGTGAAGCCGGAGATGGAAACACCATATATTTT. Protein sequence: CASSEAGDGNTIYF.

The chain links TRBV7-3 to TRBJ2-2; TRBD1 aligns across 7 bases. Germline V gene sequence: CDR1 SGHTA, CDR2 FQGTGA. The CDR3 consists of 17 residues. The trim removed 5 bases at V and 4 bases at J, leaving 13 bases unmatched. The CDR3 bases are TGTGCCAGCAGCCCAAGGGCACAGGGGTGGAGCACCGGGGAGCTGTTTTTT. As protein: CASSPRAQGWSTGELFF.

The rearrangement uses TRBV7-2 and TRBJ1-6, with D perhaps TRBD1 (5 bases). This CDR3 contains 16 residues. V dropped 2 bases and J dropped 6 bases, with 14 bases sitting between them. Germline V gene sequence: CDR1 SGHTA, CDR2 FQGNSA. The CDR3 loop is CASSLQGVLSNSPLHF. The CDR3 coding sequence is TGTGCCAGCAGCTTACAGGGTGTATTGAGTAATTCACCCCTCCACTTT.

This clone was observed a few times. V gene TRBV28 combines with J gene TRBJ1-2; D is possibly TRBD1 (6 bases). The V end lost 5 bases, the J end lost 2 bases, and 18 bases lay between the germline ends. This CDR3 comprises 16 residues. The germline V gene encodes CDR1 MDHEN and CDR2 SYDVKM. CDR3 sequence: CASSVGGGAHNYGYTF. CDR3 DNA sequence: TGTGCCAGCAGTGTTGGCGGGGGGGCGCACAACTATGGCTACACCTTC.

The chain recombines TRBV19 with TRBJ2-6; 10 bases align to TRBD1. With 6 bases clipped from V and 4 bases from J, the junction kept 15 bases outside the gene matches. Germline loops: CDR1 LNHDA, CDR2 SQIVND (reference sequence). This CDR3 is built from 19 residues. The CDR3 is CASRVDRGRALSGANVLTF. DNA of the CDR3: TGTGCCAGTAGGGTCGACAGGGGGCGCGCTCTGTCGGGGGCCAACGTCCTGACTTTC.

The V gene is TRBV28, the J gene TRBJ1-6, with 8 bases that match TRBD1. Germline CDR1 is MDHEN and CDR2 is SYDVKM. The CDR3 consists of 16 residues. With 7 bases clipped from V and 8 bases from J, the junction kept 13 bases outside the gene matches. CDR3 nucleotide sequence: TGTGCCAGCACCCCAACCCCACAGGGGGTGGATTCACCCCTCCACTTT. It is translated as CASTPTPQGVDSPLHF.

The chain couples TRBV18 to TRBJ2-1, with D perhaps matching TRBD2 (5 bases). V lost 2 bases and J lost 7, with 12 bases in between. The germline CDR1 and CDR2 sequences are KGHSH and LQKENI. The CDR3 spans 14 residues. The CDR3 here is CASSPTPAGNEQFF. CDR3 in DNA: TGTGCCAGCTCACCAACTCCCGCGGGTAATGAGCAGTTCTTC.

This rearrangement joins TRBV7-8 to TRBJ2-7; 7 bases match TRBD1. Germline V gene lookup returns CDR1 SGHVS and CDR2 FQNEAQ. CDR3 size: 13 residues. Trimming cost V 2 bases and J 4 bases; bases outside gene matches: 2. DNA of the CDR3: TGTGCCAGCAGCTTATGGGACAGATACGAGCAGTACTTC. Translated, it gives CASSLWDRYEQYF.

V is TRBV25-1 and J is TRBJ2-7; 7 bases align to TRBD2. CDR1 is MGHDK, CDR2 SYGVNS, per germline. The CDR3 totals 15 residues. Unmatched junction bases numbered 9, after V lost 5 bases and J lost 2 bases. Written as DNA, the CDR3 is TGTGCCAGCAGTAGACTAGCAAGCGGAGCCTACGAGCAGTACTTC. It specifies CASSRLASGAYEQYF.

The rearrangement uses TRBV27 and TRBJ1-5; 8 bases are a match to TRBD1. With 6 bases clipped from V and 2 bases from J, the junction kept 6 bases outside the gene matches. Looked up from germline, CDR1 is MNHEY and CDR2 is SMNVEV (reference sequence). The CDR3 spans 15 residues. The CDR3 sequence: CASRSPGQGNQPQHF. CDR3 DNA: TGTGCCAGCAGATCCCCGGGACAGGGCAATCAGCCCCAGCATTTT.

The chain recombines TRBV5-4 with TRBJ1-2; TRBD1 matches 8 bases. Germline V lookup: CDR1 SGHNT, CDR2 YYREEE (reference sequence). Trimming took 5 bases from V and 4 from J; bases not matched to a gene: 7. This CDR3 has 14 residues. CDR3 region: CASRPRDRFYGYTF. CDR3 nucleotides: TGTGCCAGCAGACCCCGGGACAGGTTCTATGGCTACACCTTC.

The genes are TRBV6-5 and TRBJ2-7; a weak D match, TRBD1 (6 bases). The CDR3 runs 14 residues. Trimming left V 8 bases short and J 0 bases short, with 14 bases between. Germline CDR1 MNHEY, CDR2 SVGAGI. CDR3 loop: CASARQAFSYEQYF. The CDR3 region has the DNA TGTGCCAGCGCCCGACAGGCCTTCTCCTACGAGCAGTACTTC.

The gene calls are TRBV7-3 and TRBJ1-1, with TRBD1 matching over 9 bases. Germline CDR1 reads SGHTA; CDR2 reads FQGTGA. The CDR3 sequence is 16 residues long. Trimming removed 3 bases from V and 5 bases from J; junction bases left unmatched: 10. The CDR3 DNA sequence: TGTGCCAGCAGCTTCGAGGGACAGGGTAAGGTAACTGAAGCTTTCTTT. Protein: CASSFEGQGKVTEAFF. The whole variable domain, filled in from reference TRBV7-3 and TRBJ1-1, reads GAGVSQTPSNKVTEKGKYVELRCDPISGHTALYWYRQSLGQGPEFLIYFQGTGAADDSGLPNDRFFAVRPEGSVSTLKIQRTERGDSAVYLCASSFEGQGKVTEAFFGQGTRLTVV.

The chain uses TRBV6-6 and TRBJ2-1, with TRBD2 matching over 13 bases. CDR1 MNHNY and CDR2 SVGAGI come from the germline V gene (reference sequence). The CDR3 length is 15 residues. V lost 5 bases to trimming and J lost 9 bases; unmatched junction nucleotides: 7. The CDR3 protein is CASSESGTSGTEQFF. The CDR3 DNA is TGTGCCAGCAGTGAGAGCGGGACTAGCGGGACTGAGCAGTTCTTC.

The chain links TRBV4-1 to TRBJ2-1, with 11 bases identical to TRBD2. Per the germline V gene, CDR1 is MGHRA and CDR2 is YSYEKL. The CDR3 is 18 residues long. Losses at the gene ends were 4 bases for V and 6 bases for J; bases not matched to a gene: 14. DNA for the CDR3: TGCGCCAGCAGCCCCTATACTAGCGGGAGATCTAAGGGCAATGAGCAGTTCTTC. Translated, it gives CASSPYTSGRSKGNEQFF.

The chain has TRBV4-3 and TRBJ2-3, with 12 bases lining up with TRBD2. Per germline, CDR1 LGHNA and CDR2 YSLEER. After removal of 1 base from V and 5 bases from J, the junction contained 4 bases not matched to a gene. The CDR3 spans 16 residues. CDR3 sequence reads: CASSQGLAGGGDTQYF. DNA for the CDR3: TGCGCCAGCAGCCAAGGCCTAGCGGGAGGGGGAGATACGCAGTATTTT.

CDR3 amino acids: CASSRGTMEKLFF. CDR3 DNA: TGTGCCAGCAGCCGGGGGACGATGGAAAAACTGTTTTTT. The chain is built from TRBV7-9 and TRBJ1-4, with D perhaps TRBD1 (5 bases). Trimming stripped 5 bases from V and 8 bases from J, with 12 bases between. The CDR3 totals 13 residues. Germline values: CDR1 SEHNR, CDR2 FQNEAQ (reference sequence).

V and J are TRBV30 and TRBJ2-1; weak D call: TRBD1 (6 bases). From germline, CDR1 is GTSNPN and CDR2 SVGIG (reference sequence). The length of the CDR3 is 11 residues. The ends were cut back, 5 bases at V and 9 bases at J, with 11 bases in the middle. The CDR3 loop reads CAWGLRGEQFF. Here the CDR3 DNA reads TGTGCCTGGGGCCTCAGGGGTGAGCAGTTCTTC.

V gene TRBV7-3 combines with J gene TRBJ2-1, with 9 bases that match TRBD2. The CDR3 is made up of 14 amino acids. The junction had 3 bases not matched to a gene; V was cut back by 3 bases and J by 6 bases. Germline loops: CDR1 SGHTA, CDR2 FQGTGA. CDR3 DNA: TGTGCCAGCAGCTTCTTTAGCGGGAGCAATGAGCAGTTCTTC. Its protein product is CASSFFSGSNEQFF. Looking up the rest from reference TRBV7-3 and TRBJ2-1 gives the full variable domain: GAGVSQTPSNKVTEKGKYVELRCDPISGHTALYWYRQSLGQGPEFLIYFQGTGAADDSGLPNDRFFAVRPEGSVSTLKIQRTERGDSAVYLCASSFFSGSNEQFFGPGTRLTVL.

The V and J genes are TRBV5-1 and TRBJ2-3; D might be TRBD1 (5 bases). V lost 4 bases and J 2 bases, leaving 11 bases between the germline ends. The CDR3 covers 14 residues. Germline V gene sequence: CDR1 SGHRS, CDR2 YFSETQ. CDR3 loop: CASSPRAPTDTQYF. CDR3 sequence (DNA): TGCGCCAGCAGCCCCAGGGCTCCCACAGATACGCAGTATTTT.

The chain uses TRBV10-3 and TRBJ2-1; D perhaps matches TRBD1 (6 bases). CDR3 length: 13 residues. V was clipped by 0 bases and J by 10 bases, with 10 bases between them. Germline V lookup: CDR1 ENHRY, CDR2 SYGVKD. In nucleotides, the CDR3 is TGTGCCATCAGTGAGTCACAGGGTGTGGAGCAGTTCTTC. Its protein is CAISESQGVEQFF.

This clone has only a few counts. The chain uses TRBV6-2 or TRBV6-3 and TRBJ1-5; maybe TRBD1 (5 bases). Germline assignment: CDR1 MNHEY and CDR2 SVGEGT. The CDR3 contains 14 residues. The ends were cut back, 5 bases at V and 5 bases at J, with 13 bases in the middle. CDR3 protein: CASSTERDHQPQHF. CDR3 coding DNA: TGTGCCAGCAGTACCGAGCGGGACCATCAGCCCCAGCATTTT.

The CDR3 region is CASSPGQRGTQYF. The CDR3 nucleotides are TGCGCCAGCAGCCCAGGACAACGAGGGACCCAGTACTTC. The chain has TRBV5-1 and TRBJ2-5, with D possibly TRBD1 on 5 matching bases. The CDR3 is 13 residues long. Germline V CDR1 and CDR2: SGHRS, YFSETQ. V lost 4 bases and J lost 7, with 14 bases in between.

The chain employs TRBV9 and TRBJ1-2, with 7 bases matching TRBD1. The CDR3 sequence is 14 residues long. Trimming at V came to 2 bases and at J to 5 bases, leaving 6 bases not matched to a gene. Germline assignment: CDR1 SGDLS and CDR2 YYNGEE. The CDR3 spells CASSVGTDGYGYTF. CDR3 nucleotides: TGTGCCAGCAGCGTCGGGACAGACGGGTATGGCTACACCTTC.

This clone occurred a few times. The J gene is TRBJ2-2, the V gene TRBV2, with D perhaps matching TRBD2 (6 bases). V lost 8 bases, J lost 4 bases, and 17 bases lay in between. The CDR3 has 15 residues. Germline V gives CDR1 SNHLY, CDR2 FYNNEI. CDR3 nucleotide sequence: TGTGCCAGCGGGGAGGCTATCGCTCGCACCGGGGAGCTGTTTTTT. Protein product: CASGEAIARTGELFF.

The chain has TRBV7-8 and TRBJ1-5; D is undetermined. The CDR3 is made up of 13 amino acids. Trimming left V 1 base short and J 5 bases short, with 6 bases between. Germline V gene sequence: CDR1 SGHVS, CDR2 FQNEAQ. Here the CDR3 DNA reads TGTGCCAGCAGCTTAGAGCGTCATCAGCCCCAGCATTTT. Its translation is CASSLERHQPQHF.

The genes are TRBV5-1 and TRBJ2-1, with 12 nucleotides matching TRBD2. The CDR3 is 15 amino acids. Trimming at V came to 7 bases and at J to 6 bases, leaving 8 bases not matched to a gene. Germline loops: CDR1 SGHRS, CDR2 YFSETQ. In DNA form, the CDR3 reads TGCGCCAGCCAGCCCCTAGCGGGAGGGTCCAATGAGCAGTTCTTC. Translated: CASQPLAGGSNEQFF.

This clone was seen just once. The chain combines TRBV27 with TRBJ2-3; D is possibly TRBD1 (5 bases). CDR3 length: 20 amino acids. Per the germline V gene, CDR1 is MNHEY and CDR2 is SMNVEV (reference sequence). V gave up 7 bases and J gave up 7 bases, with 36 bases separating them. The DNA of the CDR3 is TGTGCCAGCACTCTTCCCCATCCGAATATCATTCCCTCAGGGATAAATACGCAGTATTTT. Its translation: CASTLPHPNIIPSGINTQYF.

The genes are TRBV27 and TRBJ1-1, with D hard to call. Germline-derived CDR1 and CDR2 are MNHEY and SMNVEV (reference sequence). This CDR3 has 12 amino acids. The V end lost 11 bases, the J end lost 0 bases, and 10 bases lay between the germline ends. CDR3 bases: TGTGCCGGTAGGCGGTTGAACACTGAAGCTTTCTTT. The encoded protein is CAGRRLNTEAFF.